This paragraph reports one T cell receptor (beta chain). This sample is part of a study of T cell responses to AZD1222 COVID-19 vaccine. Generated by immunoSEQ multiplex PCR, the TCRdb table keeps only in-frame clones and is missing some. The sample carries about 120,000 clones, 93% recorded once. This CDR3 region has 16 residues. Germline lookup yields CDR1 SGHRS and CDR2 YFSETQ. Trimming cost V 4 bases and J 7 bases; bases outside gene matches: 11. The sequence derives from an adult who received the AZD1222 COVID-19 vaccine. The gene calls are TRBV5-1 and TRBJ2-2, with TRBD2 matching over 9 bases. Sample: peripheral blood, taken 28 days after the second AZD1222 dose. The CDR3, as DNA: TGCGCCAGCAGCCTGCGGCGGACTAGCGAGGGCGGGGAGCTGTTTTTT. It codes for CASSLRRTSEGGELFF.